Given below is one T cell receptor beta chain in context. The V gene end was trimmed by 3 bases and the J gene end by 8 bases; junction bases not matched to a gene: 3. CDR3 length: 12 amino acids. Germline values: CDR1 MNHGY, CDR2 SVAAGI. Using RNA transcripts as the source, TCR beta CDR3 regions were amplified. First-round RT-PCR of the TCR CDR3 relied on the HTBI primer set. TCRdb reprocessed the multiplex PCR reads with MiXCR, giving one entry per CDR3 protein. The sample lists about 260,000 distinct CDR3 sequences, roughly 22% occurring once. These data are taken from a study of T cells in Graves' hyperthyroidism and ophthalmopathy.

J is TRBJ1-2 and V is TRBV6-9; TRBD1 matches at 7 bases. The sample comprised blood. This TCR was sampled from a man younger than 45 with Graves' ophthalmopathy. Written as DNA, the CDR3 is TGTGCCAGCAGTTACCCACAGGGGGGCTACACCTTC. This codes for CASSYPQGGYTF.